These 19 T cell receptor beta chains share one sample of origin, sequenced in a study of CD8+ T cells in alopecia areata. As the sequencing template, cDNA was produced by extracting RNA and reverse transcribing it. Only in-frame clones appear in the TCRdb table, and some are missing; sequencing was by immunoSEQ multiplex PCR. Among 25,000 or so clones listed, 52% were seen once. The material sequenced was NKG2D-high CD8+ T cells sorted from blood. The receptor source for this set is a human donor with alopecia areata.

This clone was counted only a few times. J is TRBJ2-7 and V is TRBV19, with 10 bases that match TRBD2. Germline V gene lookup returns CDR1 LNHDA and CDR2 SQIVND (reference sequence). CDR3 length equals 15 residues. Trimming removed 5 bases from V and 2 bases from J; junction bases left unmatched: 6. The CDR3 DNA reads as TGTGCCAGTAGTCCTCAGCGGGAGGGTACCTACGAGCAGTACTTC. Encoded protein: CASSPQREGTYEQYF. Looking up the rest from reference TRBV19 and TRBJ2-7 gives the full variable domain: DGGITQSPKYLFRKEGQNVTLSCEQNLNHDAMYWYRQDPGQGLRLIYYSQIVNDFQKGDIAEGYSVSREKKESFPLTVTSAQKNPTAFYLCASSPQREGTYEQYFGPGTRLTVT.

This clone has a handful of counts. This sequence joins TRBV7-3 and TRBJ2-1; D is ambiguous. Per germline, CDR1 SGHTA and CDR2 FQGTGA. The V and J ends lost 5 bases and 8 bases respectively, with 13 bases between them. The CDR3 is made up of 13 amino acids. The CDR3 spells CASSLLLRHEQFF. DNA of the CDR3: TGTGCCAGCAGCCTATTACTGAGGCATGAGCAGTTCTTC.

The chain is built from TRBV28 and TRBJ1-5, with D uncertain. Germline V gene lookup returns CDR1 MDHEN and CDR2 SYDVKM. The CDR3 is made up of 16 amino acids. V shed 5 bases and J shed 5 bases, with 19 bases lying between them. In DNA form, the CDR3 reads TGTGCCAGCAGTCATATTCTATGGGGTCCGGATCAGCCCCAGCATTTT. It is translated as CASSHILWGPDQPQHF. The full variable domain, in which reference TRBV28 and TRBJ1-5 provide the parts outside the CDR3, is DVKVTQSSRYLVKRTGEKVFLECVQDMDHENMFWYRQDPGLGLRLIYFSYDVKMKEKGDIPEGYSVSREKKERFSLILESASTNQTSMYLCASSHILWGPDQPQHFGDGTRLSIL.

Comments on this clone: This same CDR3 is encoded by further DNA sequences in the sample. The chain combines TRBV7-3 with TRBJ1-1, with D unclear. This CDR3 contains 12 residues. V was clipped by 3 bases and J by 1 base, with 3 bases between them. Germline V gives CDR1 SGHTA, CDR2 FQGTGA. The CDR3 sequence: CASSFGNTEAFF. CDR3 sequence (DNA): TGTGCCAGCAGCTTTGGGAACACTGAAGCTTTCTTT.

V usage is TRBV13 and J usage is TRBJ2-1; 9 bases align to TRBD1. There are 14 residues in the CDR3. Germline loops: CDR1 PRHDT, CDR2 FYEKMQ (reference sequence). After removal of 3 bases from V and 6 bases from J, the junction contained 3 bases not matched to a gene. This chain's CDR3 is CASSFGTGFNEQFF. The CDR3, as DNA: TGTGCCAGCAGCTTCGGGACAGGGTTCAATGAGCAGTTCTTC.

The rearrangement links TRBV19 to TRBJ1-5, with D possibly matching TRBD1 (5 bases). Germline V gene lookup returns CDR1 LNHDA and CDR2 SQIVND (reference sequence). The CDR3 contains 15 residues. V lost 1 base to trimming and J lost 4 bases, with 11 bases between them. CDR3 protein: CASSIGGTINQPQHF. CDR3 bases: TGTGCCAGTAGTATAGGGGGGACCATAAATCAGCCCCAGCATTTT.

The chain uses TRBV27 and TRBJ2-3, with D possibly matching TRBD2 (5 bases). The CDR3 has 14 residues. Germline V lookup: CDR1 MNHEY, CDR2 SMNVEV (reference sequence). Between the trimmed V and J ends, which lost 6 bases and 3 bases, there was a span of 13 bases. The CDR3 DNA is TGTGCCAGCAGCCCCCTTACGGGAACAGATACGCAGTATTTT. Translation gives CASSPLTGTDTQYF.

This clone appeared a single time. The chain recombines TRBV4-1 with TRBJ2-5; D is uncertain. The germline V gene encodes CDR1 MGHRA and CDR2 YSYEKL. V dropped 0 bases and J dropped 10 bases, with 12 bases sitting between them. The CDR3 is 13 amino acids. CDR3 in DNA: TGCGCCAGCAGCCAAGAACCTATCTGGGTCCAGTACTTC. It codes for CASSQEPIWVQYF.

The sample holds one count of this clone. The chain has TRBV9 and TRBJ2-5; TRBD2 is a possible D gene (6 bases). V lost 3 bases to trimming and J lost 5 bases, with 11 bases between them. This CDR3 is 13 amino acids long. In germline, CDR1 is SGDLS, CDR2 YYNGEE. The DNA of the CDR3 is TGTGCCAGCAGCGGGAGGGGCTGGGAGACCCAGTACTTC. Amino acid sequence: CASSGRGWETQYF.

The chain couples TRBV7-3 to TRBJ2-1; 8 bases are a match to TRBD1. The germline CDR1 and CDR2 sequences are SGHTA and FQGTGA. The CDR3 covers 15 residues. Trimming took 5 bases from V and 7 from J; bases not matched to a gene: 10. CDR3: CASSPGSGGVNEQFF. CDR3 nucleotides: TGTGCCAGCAGCCCCGGGTCAGGGGGCGTTAATGAGCAGTTCTTC.

This clone was observed a handful of times. The genes are TRBV15 and TRBJ2-5; 7 nucleotides agree with TRBD1. The junction had 10 bases not matched to a gene; V was cut back by 5 bases and J by 1 base. Germline-derived CDR1 and CDR2 are LNHNV and YYDKDF (reference sequence). This CDR3 is built from 16 residues. CDR3 DNA: TGTGCCACCAGCCCGGGACAGAGCCCTTTCCAAGAGACCCAGTACTTC. It specifies CATSPGQSPFQETQYF. Full variable domain (remainder filled in from reference TRBV15 and TRBJ2-5): DAMVIQNPRYQVTQFGKPVTLSCSQTLNHNVMYWYQQKSSQAPKLLFHYYDKDFNNEADTPDNFQSRRPNTSFCFLDIRSPGLGDTAMYLCATSPGQSPFQETQYFGPGTRLLVL.

This chain links TRBV14 with TRBJ2-4, with TRBD2 matching over 11 bases. CDR1 SGHDN and CDR2 FVKESK come from the germline V gene. V dropped 4 bases and J dropped 0; count of bases not matched to a gene: 2. The CDR3 consists of 16 residues. Here the CDR3 DNA reads TGTGCCAGCAGCCCGACTAGCGGGGTAGCCAAAAACATTCAGTACTTC. This gives the protein CASSPTSGVAKNIQYF.

The chain is built from TRBV19 and TRBJ1-2; D unresolved. V was trimmed by 8 bases and J by 2 bases, leaving 9 bases between them. CDR3 size: 12 residues. The germline V gene encodes CDR1 LNHDA and CDR2 SQIVND (reference sequence). CDR3 bases: TGTGCCAGTGAAGACGGAAACTATGGCTACACCTTC. This encodes CASEDGNYGYTF.

In this sample, this clone turned up a few times. This chain connects TRBV7-9 to TRBJ2-7; D possibly corresponds to TRBD2 (6 bases). CDR3 length: 15 amino acids. V was shortened by 3 bases and J by 0 bases, with 12 bases between the two germline ends. Germline CDR1 and CDR2: SEHNR and FQNEAQ (reference sequence). The CDR3 here is CASSLWEESSYEQYF. In nucleotides, the CDR3 is TGTGCCAGCAGCTTGTGGGAGGAGAGCTCCTACGAGCAGTACTTC.

This clone turned up a few times. V and J are TRBV5-6 and TRBJ2-2; D perhaps matches TRBD2 (6 bases). Trimming removed 4 bases at V and 0 bases at J, with 13 bases between. This CDR3 contains 16 residues. The germline V gene encodes CDR1 SGHDT and CDR2 YYEEEE. For the CDR3, the DNA is TGTGCCAGCAGCCTAATGGGACTCGCGAACACCGGGGAGCTGTTTTTT. Protein: CASSLMGLANTGELFF.

This clone was recorded a few times. The rearrangement joins TRBV28 to TRBJ2-7; a weak D match, TRBD2 (6 bases). The V end lost 6 bases, the J end lost 5 bases, and 17 bases lay between the germline ends. The CDR3 spans 14 residues. Germline lookup yields CDR1 MDHEN and CDR2 SYDVKM. The DNA for the CDR3 is TGTGCCAGCAGCTTTAGGGGACTCGTCCACGAGCAGTACTTC. Translation gives CASSFRGLVHEQYF.

The chain couples TRBV19 to TRBJ2-1; 11 bases match TRBD2. The V gene's germline CDR1 is LNHDA and CDR2 SQIVND (reference sequence). The length of the CDR3 is 14 residues. With 9 bases clipped from V and 9 bases from J, the junction kept 10 bases outside the gene matches. The CDR3 loop reads CASAGTSGTVEQFF. CDR3 bases: TGTGCCAGCGCCGGGACTAGCGGTACGGTTGAGCAGTTCTTC.

The rearrangement joins TRBV6-5 to TRBJ2-2; either TRBD1 or TRBD2 may supply D (5 bases each). The CDR3 is 16 amino acids. Per germline, CDR1 MNHEY and CDR2 SVGAGI. V shed 4 bases and J shed 4 bases, with 16 bases lying between them. The CDR3 region is CASSFSRGRVTGELFF. The CDR3 region has the DNA TGTGCCAGCAGTTTTTCGAGGGGACGGGTCACCGGGGAGCTGTTTTTT.

In this sample, this clone turned up once. This chain uses TRBV7-8 with TRBJ2-7; TRBD2 is a possible D gene (6 bases). The CDR3 length is 13 residues. Trimming shortened V by 4 bases and J by 3 bases, and 10 bases separated the two germline ends. CDR1 is SGHVS, CDR2 FQNEAQ, per germline. CDR3 sequence: CASSSGLIYEQYF. Written as DNA, the CDR3 is TGTGCCAGCAGCTCCGGACTAATCTACGAGCAGTACTTC.